The 13 T cell receptor beta chains given below trace back to one sample, sequenced in a study of T cells after yellow fever vaccination. TCRdb itself ran the 5' RACE reads through MiXCR, one entry per CDR3 protein. The sample holds about 400,000 distinct CDR3 sequences, about 6.2% seen once. Here the sequenced sample was PBMCs, taken 5 days after the yellow fever booster vaccination. These receptors were obtained from a man between 25 and 39 years old who received the YFV17D yellow fever vaccine.

Many counts were recorded for this clonotype. This chain links TRBV6-5 with TRBJ1-1; a weak D match, TRBD1 (6 bases). Trimming took 4 bases from V and 6 from J, leaving 12 bases between them. Germline V gene sequence: CDR1 MNHEY, CDR2 SVGAGI. The CDR3 extends over 13 amino acids. The CDR3 DNA follows: TGTGCCAGCAGTTCCCCCGGGGGCCCTGAAGCTTTCTTT. It specifies CASSSPGGPEAFF.

This clonotype was observed a few times. Here the CDR3 DNA reads TGTGCCAGCAGTCCTGGACAGGGGGCGTTTGAGCAGTACTTC. Protein sequence: CASSPGQGAFEQYF. This chain uses TRBV27 with TRBJ2-7; 11 positions match TRBD1. The CDR3 is 14 residues long. The J segment lost 7 bases and the V segment lost 5 bases, leaving 7 bases of the junction unmatched. CDR1 MNHEY and CDR2 SMNVEV come from the germline V gene (reference sequence).

The chain joins TRBV28 to TRBJ2-7, with no clear D. V was shortened by 6 bases and J by 2 bases, with 11 bases between the two germline ends. Per the germline V gene, CDR1 is MDHEN and CDR2 is SYDVKM. The CDR3 spans 13 residues. The CDR3 here is CASSWRLTYEQYF. For the CDR3, the DNA is TGTGCCAGCAGCTGGCGGCTAACCTACGAGCAGTACTTC.

As concerns this clonotype: A much larger clonotype is one base distant, so this may be a read error. The V and J genes are TRBV7-2 and TRBJ1-2; no firm D call. Germline lookup yields CDR1 SGHTA and CDR2 FQGNSA. This CDR3 spans 14 amino acids. The CDR3 region is CASSLERGIDGYNF. The CDR3 nucleotides read TGTGCCAGCAGCTTAGAGAGAGGGATTGATGGCTACAACTTC.

The chain combines TRBV7-9 with TRBJ2-1; weak D call: TRBD2 (6 bases). The CDR3 contains 16 residues. V was shortened by 1 base and J by 8 bases, with 18 bases between the two germline ends. The germline CDR1 and CDR2 sequences are SEHNR and FQNEAQ (reference sequence). The CDR3 sequence is CASSLGSRGGSYEQFF. In nucleotides, the CDR3 is TGTGCCAGCAGCTTAGGGTCGCGGGGAGGTAGTTATGAGCAGTTCTTC.

This clonotype was counted ten times or more. CDR3 region: CASSQDRETYNEQFF. CDR3 DNA sequence: TGCGCCAGCAGCCAGGACCGAGAGACCTACAATGAGCAGTTCTTC. This chain uses TRBV4-3 with TRBJ2-1; D is unresolved. CDR1 is LGHNA, CDR2 YSLEER, per germline. V shed 3 bases and J shed 2 bases, with 11 bases lying between them. The length of the CDR3 is 15 residues.

This clonotype showed up many times. The chain is built from TRBV6-5 and TRBJ2-7, with D hard to call. This CDR3 contains 12 residues. Germline CDR1 and CDR2: MNHEY and SVGAGI. Trimming removed 6 bases from V and 5 bases from J, with 11 bases in between. The DNA of the CDR3 is TGTGCCAGCAGCCCGGAGAGAGACGAGCAGTACTTC. Its translation is CASSPERDEQYF.

This clonotype was detected only a few times. The chain couples TRBV9 to TRBJ2-2; either TRBD1 or TRBD2 may fit D (5 bases each). The CDR3 sequence is 18 residues long. Trimming removed 0 bases from V and 4 bases from J, with 19 bases in between. Per the germline V gene, CDR1 is SGDLS and CDR2 is YYNGEE. This chain's CDR3 is CASSVGLRDGDLTGELFF. The CDR3 nucleotides read TGTGCCAGCAGCGTAGGGCTACGGGATGGGGACCTCACCGGGGAGCTGTTTTTT.

The rearrangement links TRBV12-3 or TRBV12-4 to TRBJ2-7, with D perhaps TRBD1 (5 bases). Deletions cut 6 bases from V and 6 bases from J, with 12 bases between. This CDR3 comprises 12 residues. CDR3 nucleotides: TGTGCCAGCAGCAAACAGGTATCCGAGCAGTACTTC. It yields the protein CASSKQVSEQYF.

J is TRBJ2-4 and V is TRBV12-3 or TRBV12-4; D is unclear. V was pared by 7 bases and J by 0 bases, with 13 bases between. The CDR3 has 15 residues. Here the CDR3 reads CASKQPNLAKNIQYF. For the CDR3, the DNA is TGTGCCAGCAAGCAACCGAATTTAGCCAAAAACATTCAGTACTTC.

The sample holds a few counts of this clonotype. V and J are TRBV10-3 and TRBJ2-1; no firm D call. Per germline, CDR1 ENHRY and CDR2 SYGVKD. CDR3 length equals 12 residues. The V and J ends lost 3 bases and 3 bases respectively, with 3 bases between them. CDR3 DNA sequence: TGTGCCATCAGTGAAAGCTACAATGAGCAGTTCTTC. The encoded protein is CAISESYNEQFF.

This clonotype has more than one count but fewer than ten. J is TRBJ2-2 and V is TRBV19; 9 bases are a match to TRBD2. Germline CDR1 LNHDA, CDR2 SQIVND (reference sequence). V was clipped by 1 base and J by 4 bases; unmatched bases: 10. The CDR3 totals 18 residues. Here the CDR3 reads CASSIVVGKLAGTGELFF. CDR3 nucleotides: TGTGCCAGTAGTATAGTAGTGGGTAAACTAGCGGGCACCGGGGAGCTGTTTTTT. Variable domain in full (rest from reference TRBV19 and TRBJ2-2): DGGITQSPKYLFRKEGQNVTLSCEQNLNHDAMYWYRQDPGQGLRLIYYSQIVNDFQKGDIAEGYSVSREKKESFPLTVTSAQKNPTAFYLCASSIVVGKLAGTGELFFGEGSRLTVL.

This clonotype was observed a handful of times. The chain carries TRBV28 and TRBJ1-5; TRBD1 might be the D (6 bases). V lost 3 bases and J lost 4, with 13 bases in between. CDR1 and CDR2 from the germline V gene are MDHEN and SYDVKM. This CDR3 is 15 amino acids long. The CDR3 DNA is TGTGCCAGCAGTTTCTGGGGAGGGGGAAATCAGCCCCAGCATTTT. It codes for CASSFWGGGNQPQHF.